These T cell receptor beta chains were read from a single sample in a study of blood T cell repertoires in COVID-19. Generated by immunoSEQ multiplex PCR, the TCRdb table keeps only in-frame clones and is missing some. The sample yields about 350,000 clones, roughly 84% seen once. Sequences were obtained from PBMCs or T cells enriched from blood (not recorded which). The receptors derive from a woman in her 30s who had recovered from COVID-19. The CDR3 runs from the conserved cysteine through the conserved F or W. The D gene is left open where the match is weak. The size field is filled for only some rows; it gives once, few, many or a size class.

>TRBD1|TRBJ2-7|TRBV6-5|few
CASSRDRSEQYF
TGTGCCAGCAGTAGGGACAGGTCCGAGCAGTACTTC
>TRBD1|TRBJ1-1|TRBV15|.
CATSRGGRQGVNTEAFF
TGTGCCACCAGCAGAGGCGGACGACAGGGGGTGAACACTGAAGCTTTCTTT
>.|TRBJ1-5|TRBV18|.
CASSQQGNQPQHF
TGTGCCAGCTCACAACAGGGTAATCAGCCCCAGCATTTT
>TRBD2|TRBJ2-1|TRBV7-6|.
CASSRSGLAGSHEQFF
TGTGCCAGCAGCCGCTCGGGACTAGCGGGTTCCCATGAGCAGTTCTTC
>.|TRBJ1-1|TRBV9|.
CASSPHPIPSGEAFF
TGTGCCAGCAGCCCCCACCCTATTCCGTCGGGTGAAGCTTTCTTT
>TRBD1|TRBJ2-7|TRBV18|many
CASSSGTGLLEQYF
TGTGCCAGCTCATCCGGGACAGGTCTGCTCGAGCAGTACTTC
>TRBD1|TRBJ2-2|TRBV24-1|.
CATSAQPGTVNTGELFF
TGTGCCACCAGTGCTCAGCCCGGGACAGTCAACACCGGGGAGCTGTTTTTT
>.|TRBJ1-3|TRBV2|.
CASSVGQSGNTIYF
TGTGCCAGCAGCGTTGGACAGTCTGGAAACACCATATATTTT
>.|TRBJ2-3|TRBV28|once
CAVPLGRGDTQYF
TGTGCCGTCCCTCTGGGGCGCGGAGATACGCAGTATTTT
>.|TRBJ1-6|TRBV18|.
CASSQGETYNSPLHF
TGTGCCAGCTCACAGGGGGAAACCTATAATTCACCCCTCCACTTT
>TRBD1|TRBJ1-1|TRBV11-2|.
CASSWGTGGTEAFF
TGTGCCAGCAGCTGGGGGACAGGGGGGACTGAAGCTTTCTTT
>.|TRBJ2-1|TRBV7-9|few
CASSPKDTYNEQFF
TGTGCCAGCAGCCCCAAGGACACCTACAATGAGCAGTTCTTC
>TRBD1|TRBJ1-2|TRBV5-6|.
CASSLAGQGLDGYTF
TGTGCCAGCAGCTTGGCTGGACAGGGGTTGGATGGCTACACCTTC
>TRBD2|TRBJ2-3|TRBV27|.
CASSSTSGGAPDTQYF
TGTGCCAGCAGTTCGACTAGCGGGGGGGCTCCAGATACGCAGTATTTT
>TRBD1|TRBJ1-6|TRBV5-1|.
CASSKGQAGGKRAYNSPLHF
TGCGCCAGCAGCAAAGGACAGGCGGGAGGCAAGAGGGCGTATAATTCACCCCTCCACTTT
>TRBD1|TRBJ2-3|TRBV5-4|.
CASSVKQGTDTQYF
TGTGCCAGCAGCGTGAAACAGGGGACAGATACGCAGTATTTT
>TRBD1|TRBJ1-1|TRBV30|.
CAWSGQGNQAFF
TGTGCCTGGAGCGGACAGGGGAATCAAGCTTTCTTT
>.|TRBJ2-7|TRBV9|.
CASSKIEGHEQYF
TGTGCCAGCAGCAAAATAGAGGGCCACGAGCAGTACTTC
>.|TRBJ2-7|TRBV12-3/TRBV12-4|once
CASSDRIHYEQYF
TGTGCCAGCAGCGACAGGATACACTACGAGCAGTACTTC
>.|TRBJ1-2|TRBV19|.
CASSIVAGQQAYGYTF
TGTGCCAGTAGTATAGTTGCAGGACAGCAAGCCTATGGCTACACCTTC
>.|TRBJ1-3|TRBV11-2|.
CASSPTSGNTIYF
TGTGCCAGCAGCCCAACATCTGGAAACACCATATATTTT
>.|TRBJ1-3|TRBV12-5|once
CASGLGGNSGNTIYF
TGTGCTAGTGGTTTGGGGGGCAACTCTGGAAACACCATATATTTT
>TRBD1|TRBJ1-4|TRBV19|.
CASRHRDSNEKLFF
TGTGCCAGTAGACACCGGGACAGTAATGAAAAACTGTTTTTT
>TRBD1|TRBJ1-5|TRBV24-1|few
CATSESTGGSNQPQHF
TGTGCCACCAGTGAGTCGACAGGGGGTAGCAATCAGCCCCAGCATTTT
>.|TRBJ1-2|TRBV5-1|.
CASSLAAGPLNYGYTF
TGCGCCAGCAGCTTGGCGGCGGGGCCACTGAACTATGGCTACACCTTC
>TRBD1|TRBJ1-4|TRBV28|.
CASIQGTAVNEKLFF
TGTGCCAGCATCCAAGGGACAGCCGTAAATGAAAAACTGTTTTTT
>TRBD1|TRBJ2-7|TRBV5-4|.
CASSPSTGITYEQYF
TGTGCCAGCAGCCCGTCGACAGGGATCACCTACGAGCAGTACTTC
>TRBD1|TRBJ1-2|TRBV27|few
CASRLNRGDYGYTF
TGTGCCAGCAGGCTAAACAGGGGAGACTATGGCTACACCTTC
>TRBD2|TRBJ2-2|TRBV28|.
CASSFGVLAGGFAGELFF
TGTGCCAGCAGTTTTGGTGTGTTAGCGGGGGGGTTCGCCGGGGAGCTGTTTTTT
>TRBD1|TRBJ2-5|TRBV5-8|.
CASSSRTGGLETQYF
TGTGCCAGCAGCTCAAGGACAGGGGGCTTAGAGACCCAGTACTTC
>TRBD1|TRBJ1-6|TRBV5-6|few
CASSFTGGSPLHF
TGTGCCAGCAGCTTTACAGGGGGTTCACCCCTCCACTTT
>.|TRBJ2-3|TRBV7-5|.
CARSLPAGGAVDTQYF
TGTGCCAGAAGCTTACCCGCCGGGGGGGCCGTAGATACGCAGTATTTT
>.|TRBJ2-7|TRBV5-1|.
CASSADMTSYEQYF
TGCGCCAGCAGCGCGGACATGACATCCTACGAGCAGTACTTC
>.|TRBJ1-3|TRBV3-1/TRBV3-2|few
CASSPRGRNTIYF
TGTGCCAGCAGCCCCAGGGGCAGGAACACCATATATTTT
>TRBD2|TRBJ2-3|TRBV9|.
CASSVDGLAGTDTQYF
TGTGCCAGCAGCGTAGATGGGCTAGCGGGGACAGATACGCAGTATTTT
>.|TRBJ2-6|TRBV27|once
CASSKRGQLTAGANVLTF
TGTGCCAGCAGCAAGAGGGGACAATTAACGGCTGGGGCCAACGTCCTGACTTTC
>TRBD2|TRBJ2-3|TRBV5-1|.
CASSLGLAGGTTDTQYF
TGCGCCAGCAGCTTGGGACTAGCGGGGGGGACCACAGATACGCAGTATTTT
>.|TRBJ1-5|TRBV3-1/TRBV3-2|.
CASSQASRGTSNQPQHF
TGTGCCAGCAGCCAAGCTTCTCGGGGGACCAGCAATCAGCCCCAGCATTTT
>TRBD1|TRBJ1-2|TRBV28|.
CASSGTGAANYGYTF
TGTGCCAGCAGTGGGACAGGGGCGGCTAACTATGGCTACACCTTC
>TRBD1|TRBJ2-7|TRBV27|few
CASSKIGDRAYEQYF
TGTGCCAGCAGCAAAATCGGGGACAGGGCTTACGAGCAGTACTTC
>.|TRBJ1-1|TRBV19|once
CASIDYRGVDTEAFF
TGTGCCAGTATCGACTACCGGGGGGTGGACACTGAAGCTTTCTTT
>.|TRBJ1-1|TRBV27|.
CASSTVFGSLAGAFF
TGTGCCAGCAGTACGGTTTTCGGGTCTCTAGCGGGAGCTTTCTTT
>TRBD1|TRBJ1-5|TRBV19|.
CASSIPGGGQPQHF
TGTGCCAGTAGTATCCCAGGGGGCGGACAGCCCCAGCATTTT
>.|TRBJ1-1|TRBV11-2|few
CASREQGRTEAFF
TGTGCCAGCAGAGAACAGGGCCGCACTGAAGCTTTCTTT
>TRBD2|TRBJ2-7|TRBV5-1|.
CASSLYFGLAGTGGPYF
TGCGCCAGCAGCTTGTATTTTGGACTAGCGGGGACCGGAGGTCCGTACTTC
>.|TRBJ2-7|TRBV19|once
CASSSTGLMYEQYF
TGTGCCAGTAGTTCGACAGGTCTAATGTACGAGCAGTACTTC
>.|TRBJ1-5|TRBV27|.
CASSLSYQALNQPQHF
TGTGCCAGCAGTTTATCGTACCAGGCCCTCAATCAGCCCCAGCATTTT
>TRBD2|TRBJ2-1|TRBV5-5|once
CASSWGGEGNEQFF
TGTGCCAGCAGTTGGGGTGGGGAGGGCAATGAGCAGTTCTTC
>TRBD1|TRBJ1-1|TRBV9|.
CASSVVPDRGRKAFF
TGTGCCAGCAGCGTAGTCCCGGACAGGGGGCGGAAGGCTTTCTTT
>.|TRBJ2-1|TRBV21-1|once
CASSKVRRGVYNEQFF
TGTGCCAGCAGCAAAGTTCGGCGGGGGGTATACAATGAGCAGTTCTTC
>.|TRBJ1-1|TRBV29-1|.
CSGPGGTEAFF
TGCAGCGGCCCGGGGGGGACTGAAGCTTTCTTT
>.|TRBJ1-2|TRBV4-2|.
CASTPAQGSTNYGYTF
TGTGCCAGCACCCCGGCGCAGGGCTCAACTAACTATGGCTACACCTTC
>TRBD1|TRBJ2-5|TRBV5-1|once
CASSQGQGALRVETQYF
TGCGCCAGCAGCCAGGGACAGGGGGCGCTAAGGGTGGAGACCCAGTACTTC
>.|TRBJ2-1|TRBV3-1/TRBV3-2|.
CASSQGAPSSYNEQFF
TGTGCCAGCAGCCAGGGGGCCCCTAGCTCCTACAATGAGCAGTTCTTC
>.|TRBJ1-2|TRBV21-1|.
CASSNLTGVNCGYTF
TGTGCCAGCAGCAACCTAACAGGGGTGAACTGTGGCTACACCTTC